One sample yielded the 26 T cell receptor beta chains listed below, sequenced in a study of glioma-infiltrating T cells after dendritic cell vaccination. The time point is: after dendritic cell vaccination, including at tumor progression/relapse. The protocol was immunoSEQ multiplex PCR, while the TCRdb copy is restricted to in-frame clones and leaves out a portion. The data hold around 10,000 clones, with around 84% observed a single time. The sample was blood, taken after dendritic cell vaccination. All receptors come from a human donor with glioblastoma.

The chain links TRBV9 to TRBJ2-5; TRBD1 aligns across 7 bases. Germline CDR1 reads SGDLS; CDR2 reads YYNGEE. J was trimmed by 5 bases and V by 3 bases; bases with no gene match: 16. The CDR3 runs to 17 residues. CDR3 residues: CASSAVPRRQGTETQYF. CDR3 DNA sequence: TGTGCCAGCAGCGCCGTTCCACGGAGACAGGGAACCGAGACCCAGTACTTC.

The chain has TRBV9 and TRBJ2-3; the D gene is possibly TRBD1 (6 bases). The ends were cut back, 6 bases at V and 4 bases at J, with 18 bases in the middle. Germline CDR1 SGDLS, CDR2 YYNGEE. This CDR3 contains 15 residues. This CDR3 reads CASNPQGNRADTQYF. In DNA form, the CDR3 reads TGTGCCAGCAACCCCCAGGGGAATAGGGCAGATACGCAGTATTTT. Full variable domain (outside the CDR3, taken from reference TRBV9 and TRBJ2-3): DSGVTQTPKHLITATGQRVTLRCSPRSGDLSVYWYQQSLDQGLQFLIQYYNGEERAKGNILERFSAQQFPDLHSELNLSSLELGDSALYFCASNPQGNRADTQYFGPGTRLTVL.

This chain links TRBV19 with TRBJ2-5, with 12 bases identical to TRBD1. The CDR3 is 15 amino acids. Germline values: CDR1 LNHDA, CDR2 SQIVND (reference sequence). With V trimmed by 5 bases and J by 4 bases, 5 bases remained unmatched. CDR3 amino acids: CASSWDRGPGETQYF. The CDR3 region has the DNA TGTGCCAGTAGTTGGGACAGGGGGCCCGGAGAGACCCAGTACTTC. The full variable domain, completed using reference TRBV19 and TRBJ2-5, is DGGITQSPKYLFRKEGQNVTLSCEQNLNHDAMYWYRQDPGQGLRLIYYSQIVNDFQKGDIAEGYSVSREKKESFPLTVTSAQKNPTAFYLCASSWDRGPGETQYFGPGTRLLVL.

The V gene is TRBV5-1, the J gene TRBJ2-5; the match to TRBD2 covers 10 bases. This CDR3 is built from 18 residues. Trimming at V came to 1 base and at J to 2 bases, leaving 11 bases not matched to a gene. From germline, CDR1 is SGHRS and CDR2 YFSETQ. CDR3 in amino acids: CASSLTGTSASRQETQYF. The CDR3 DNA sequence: TGCGCCAGCAGCTTGACCGGGACTAGCGCGAGCCGGCAAGAGACCCAGTACTTC. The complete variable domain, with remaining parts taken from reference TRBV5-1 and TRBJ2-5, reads KAGVTQTPRYLIKTRGQQVTLSCSPISGHRSVSWYQQTPGQGLQFLFEYFSETQRNKGNFPGRFSGRQFSNSRSEMNVSTLELGDSALYLCASSLTGTSASRQETQYFGPGTRLLVL.

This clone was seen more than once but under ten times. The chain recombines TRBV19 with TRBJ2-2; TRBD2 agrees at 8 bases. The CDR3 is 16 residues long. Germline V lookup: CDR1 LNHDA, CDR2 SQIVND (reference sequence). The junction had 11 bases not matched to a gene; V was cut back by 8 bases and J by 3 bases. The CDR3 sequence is CASWSTGGPHTGELFF. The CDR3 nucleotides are TGTGCCAGTTGGTCTACGGGGGGGCCGCACACCGGGGAGCTGTTTTTT.

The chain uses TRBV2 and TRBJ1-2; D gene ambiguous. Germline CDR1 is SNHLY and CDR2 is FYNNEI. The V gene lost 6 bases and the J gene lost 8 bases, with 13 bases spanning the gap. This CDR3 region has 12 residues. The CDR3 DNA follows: TGTGCCAGCAGACCGACGGGAAGCGGCTACACCTTC. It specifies CASRPTGSGYTF. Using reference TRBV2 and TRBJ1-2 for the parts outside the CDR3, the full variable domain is EPEVTQTPSHQVTQMGQEVILRCVPISNHLYFYWYRQILGQKVEFLVSFYNNEISEKSEIFDDQFSVERPDGSNFTLKIRSTKLEDSAMYFCASRPTGSGYTFGSGTRLTVV.

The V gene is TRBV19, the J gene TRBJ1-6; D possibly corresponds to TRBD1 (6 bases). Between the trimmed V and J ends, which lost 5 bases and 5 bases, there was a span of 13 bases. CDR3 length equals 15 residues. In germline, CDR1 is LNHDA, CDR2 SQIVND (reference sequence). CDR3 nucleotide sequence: TGTGCCAGTAGTTTCGGGACACTCGATAATTCACCCCTCCACTTT. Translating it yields CASSFGTLDNSPLHF. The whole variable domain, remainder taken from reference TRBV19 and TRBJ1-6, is DGGITQSPKYLFRKEGQNVTLSCEQNLNHDAMYWYRQDPGQGLRLIYYSQIVNDFQKGDIAEGYSVSREKKESFPLTVTSAQKNPTAFYLCASSFGTLDNSPLHFGNGTRLTVT.

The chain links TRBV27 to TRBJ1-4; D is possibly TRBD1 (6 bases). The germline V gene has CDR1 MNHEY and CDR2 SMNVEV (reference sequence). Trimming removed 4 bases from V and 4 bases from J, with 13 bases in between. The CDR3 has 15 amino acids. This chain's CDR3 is CASSSSTGVNEKLFF. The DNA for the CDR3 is TGTGCCAGCAGTTCCTCGACAGGAGTTAATGAAAAACTGTTTTTT. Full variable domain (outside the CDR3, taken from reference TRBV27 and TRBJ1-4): EAQVTQNPRYLITVTGKKLTVTCSQNMNHEYMSWYRQDPGLGLRQIYYSMNVEVTDKGDVPEGYKVSRKEKRNFPLILESPSPNQTSLYFCASSSSTGVNEKLFFGSGTQLSVL.

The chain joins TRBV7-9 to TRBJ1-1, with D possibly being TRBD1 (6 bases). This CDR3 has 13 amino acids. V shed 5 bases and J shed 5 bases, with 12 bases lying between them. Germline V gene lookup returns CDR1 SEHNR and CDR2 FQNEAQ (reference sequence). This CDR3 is CASSPRTATEAFF. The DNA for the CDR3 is TGTGCCAGCAGCCCGAGGACAGCTACTGAAGCTTTCTTT.

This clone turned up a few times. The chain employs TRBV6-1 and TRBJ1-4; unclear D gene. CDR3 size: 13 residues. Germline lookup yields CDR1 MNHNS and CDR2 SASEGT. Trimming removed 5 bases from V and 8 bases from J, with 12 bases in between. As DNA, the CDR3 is TGTGCCAGCAGTAGACAAGCCGAGGAAAAACTGTTTTTT. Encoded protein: CASSRQAEEKLFF.

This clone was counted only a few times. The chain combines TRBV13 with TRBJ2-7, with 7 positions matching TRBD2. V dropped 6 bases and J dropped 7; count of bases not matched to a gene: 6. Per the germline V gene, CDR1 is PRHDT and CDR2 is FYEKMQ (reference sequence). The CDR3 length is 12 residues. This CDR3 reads CASRGGSGEQYF. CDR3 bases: TGTGCCAGCAGGGGGGGGAGCGGAGAGCAGTACTTC.

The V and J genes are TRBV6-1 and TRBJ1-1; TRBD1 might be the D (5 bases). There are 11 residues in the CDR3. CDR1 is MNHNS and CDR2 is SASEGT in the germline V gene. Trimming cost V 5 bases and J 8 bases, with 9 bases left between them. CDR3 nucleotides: TGTGCCAGCAGTCCGGGACTGGAAGCTTTCTTT. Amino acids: CASSPGLEAFF.

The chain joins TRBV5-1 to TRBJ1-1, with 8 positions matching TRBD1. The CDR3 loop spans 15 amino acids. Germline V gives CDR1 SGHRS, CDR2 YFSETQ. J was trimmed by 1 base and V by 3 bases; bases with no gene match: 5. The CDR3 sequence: CASSSGGTGNTEAFF. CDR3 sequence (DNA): TGCGCCAGCAGCTCCGGCGGGACAGGGAACACTGAAGCTTTCTTT.

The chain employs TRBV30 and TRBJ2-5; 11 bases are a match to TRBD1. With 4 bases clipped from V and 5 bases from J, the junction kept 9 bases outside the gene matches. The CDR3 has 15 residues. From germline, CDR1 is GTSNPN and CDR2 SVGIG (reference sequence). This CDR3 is CAWTTWGQGGETQYF. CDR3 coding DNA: TGTGCCTGGACCACGTGGGGACAGGGGGGCGAGACCCAGTACTTC.

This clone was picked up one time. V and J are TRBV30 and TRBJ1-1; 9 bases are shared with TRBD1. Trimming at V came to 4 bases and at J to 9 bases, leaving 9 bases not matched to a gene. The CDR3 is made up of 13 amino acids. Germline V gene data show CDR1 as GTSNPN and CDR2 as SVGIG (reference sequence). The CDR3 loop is CAWKASGQGQAFF. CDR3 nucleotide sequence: TGTGCCTGGAAAGCCTCGGGACAGGGACAAGCTTTCTTT. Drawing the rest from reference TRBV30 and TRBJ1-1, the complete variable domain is SQTIHQWPATLVQPVGSPLSLECTVEGTSNPNLYWYRQAAGRGLQLLFYSVGIGQISSEVPQNLSASRPQDRQFILSSKKLLLSDSGFYLCAWKASGQGQAFFGQGTRLTVV.

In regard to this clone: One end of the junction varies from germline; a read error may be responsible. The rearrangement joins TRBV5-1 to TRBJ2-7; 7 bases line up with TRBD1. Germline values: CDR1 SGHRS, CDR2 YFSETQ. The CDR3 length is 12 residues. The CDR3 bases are TGCGTCAGCAGCTTGGACAGGTACGAGCAGTACTTC. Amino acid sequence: CVSSLDRYEQYF.

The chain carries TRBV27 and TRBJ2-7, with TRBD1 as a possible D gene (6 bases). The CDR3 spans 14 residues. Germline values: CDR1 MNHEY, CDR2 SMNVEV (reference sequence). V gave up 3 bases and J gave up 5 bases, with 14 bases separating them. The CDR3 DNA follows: TGTGCCAGCAGTTTGGGGGCTGGAAGCGACGAGCAGTACTTC. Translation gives CASSLGAGSDEQYF.

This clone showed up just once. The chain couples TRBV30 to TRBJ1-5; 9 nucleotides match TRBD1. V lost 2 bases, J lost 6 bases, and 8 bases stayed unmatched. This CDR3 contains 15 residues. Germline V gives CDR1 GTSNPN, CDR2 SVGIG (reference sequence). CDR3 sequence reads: CAWSQGQGFIQPQHF. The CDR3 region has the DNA TGTGCCTGGAGTCAGGGACAGGGATTTATTCAGCCCCAGCATTTT.

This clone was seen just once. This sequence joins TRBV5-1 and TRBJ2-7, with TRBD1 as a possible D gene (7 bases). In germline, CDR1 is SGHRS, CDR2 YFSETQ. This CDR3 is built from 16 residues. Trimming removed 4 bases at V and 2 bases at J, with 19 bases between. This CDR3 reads CASSRTGAGGPYEQYF. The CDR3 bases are TGCGCCAGCAGCCGAACGGGGGCAGGGGGGCCCTACGAGCAGTACTTC.

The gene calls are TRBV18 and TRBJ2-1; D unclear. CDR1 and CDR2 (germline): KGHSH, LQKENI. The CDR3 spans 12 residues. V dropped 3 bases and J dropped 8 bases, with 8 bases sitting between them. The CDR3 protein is CASSPTLYEQFF. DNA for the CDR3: TGTGCCAGCTCACCCACTCTCTATGAGCAGTTCTTC.

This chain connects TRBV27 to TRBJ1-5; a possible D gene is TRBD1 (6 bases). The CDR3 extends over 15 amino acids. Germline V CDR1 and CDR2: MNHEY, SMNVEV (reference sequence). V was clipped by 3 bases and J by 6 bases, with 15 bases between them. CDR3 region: CASSLKGHWVQPQHF. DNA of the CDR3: TGTGCCAGCAGTTTGAAGGGACACTGGGTTCAGCCCCAGCATTTT.

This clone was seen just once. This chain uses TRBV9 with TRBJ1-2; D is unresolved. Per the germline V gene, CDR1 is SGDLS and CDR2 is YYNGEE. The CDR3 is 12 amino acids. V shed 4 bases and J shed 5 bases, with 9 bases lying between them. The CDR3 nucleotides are TGTGCCAGCAGCATTAACGGGTATGGCTACACCTTC. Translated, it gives CASSINGYGYTF.

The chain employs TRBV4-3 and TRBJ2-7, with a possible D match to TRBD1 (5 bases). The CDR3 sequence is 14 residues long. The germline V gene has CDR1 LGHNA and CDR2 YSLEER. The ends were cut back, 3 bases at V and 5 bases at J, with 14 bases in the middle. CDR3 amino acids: CASSQQQGLNEQYF. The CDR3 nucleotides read TGCGCCAGCAGCCAGCAGCAGGGCCTGAACGAGCAGTACTTC.

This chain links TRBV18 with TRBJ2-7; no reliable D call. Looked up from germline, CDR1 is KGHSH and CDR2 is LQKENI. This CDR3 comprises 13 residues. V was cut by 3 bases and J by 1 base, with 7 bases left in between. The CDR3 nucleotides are TGTGCCAGCTCACCGGTCAGTTCCTACGAGCAGTACTTC. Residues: CASSPVSSYEQYF.

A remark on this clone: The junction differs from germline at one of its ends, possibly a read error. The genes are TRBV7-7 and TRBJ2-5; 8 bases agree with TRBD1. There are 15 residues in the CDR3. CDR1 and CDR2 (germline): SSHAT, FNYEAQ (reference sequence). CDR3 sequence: CASSPRQGKQETQYF. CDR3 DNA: TGTGCTAGCAGCCCAAGACAGGGGAAGCAAGAGACCCAGTACTTC.

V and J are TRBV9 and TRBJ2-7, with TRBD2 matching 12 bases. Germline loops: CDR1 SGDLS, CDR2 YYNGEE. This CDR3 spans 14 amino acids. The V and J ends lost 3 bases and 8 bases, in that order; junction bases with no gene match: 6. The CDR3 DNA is TGTGCCAGCAGCGCTTTACTAGCGGGGGGACAGCAGTACTTC. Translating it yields CASSALLAGGQQYF.